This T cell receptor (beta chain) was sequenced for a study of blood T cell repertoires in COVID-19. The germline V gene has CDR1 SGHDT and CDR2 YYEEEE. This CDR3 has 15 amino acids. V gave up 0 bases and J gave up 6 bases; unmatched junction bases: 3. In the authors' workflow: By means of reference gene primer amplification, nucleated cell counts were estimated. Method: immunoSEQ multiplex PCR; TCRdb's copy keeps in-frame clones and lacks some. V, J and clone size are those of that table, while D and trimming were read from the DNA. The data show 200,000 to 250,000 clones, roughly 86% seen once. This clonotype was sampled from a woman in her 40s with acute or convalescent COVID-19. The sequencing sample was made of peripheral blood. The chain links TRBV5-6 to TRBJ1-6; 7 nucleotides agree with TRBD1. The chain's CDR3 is CASSLGGQLNSPLHF. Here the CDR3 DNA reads TGTGCCAGCAGCTTGGGGGGACAGCTTAATTCACCCCTCCACTTT.